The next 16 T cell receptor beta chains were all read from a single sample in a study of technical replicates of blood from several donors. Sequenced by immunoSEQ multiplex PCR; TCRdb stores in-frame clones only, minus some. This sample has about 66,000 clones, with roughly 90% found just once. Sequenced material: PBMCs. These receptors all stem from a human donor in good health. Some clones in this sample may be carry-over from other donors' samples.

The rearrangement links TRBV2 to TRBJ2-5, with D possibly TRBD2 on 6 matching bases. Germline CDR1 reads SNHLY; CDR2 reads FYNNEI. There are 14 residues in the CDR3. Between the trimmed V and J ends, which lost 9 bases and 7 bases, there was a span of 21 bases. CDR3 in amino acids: CASLPGLRTVTQYF. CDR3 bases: TGTGCCAGTCTACCGGGACTGCGCACTGTGACCCAGTACTTC.

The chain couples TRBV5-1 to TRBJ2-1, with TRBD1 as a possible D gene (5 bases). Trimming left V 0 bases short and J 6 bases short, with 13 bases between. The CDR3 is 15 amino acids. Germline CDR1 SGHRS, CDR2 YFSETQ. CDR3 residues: CASSLALGDGNEQFF. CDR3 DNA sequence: TGCGCCAGCAGCTTGGCGCTAGGGGATGGCAATGAGCAGTTCTTC.

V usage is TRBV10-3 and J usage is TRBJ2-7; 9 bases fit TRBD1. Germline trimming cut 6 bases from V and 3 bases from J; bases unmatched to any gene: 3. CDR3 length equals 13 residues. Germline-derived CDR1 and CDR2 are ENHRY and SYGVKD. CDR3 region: CAIRGTGHYEQYF. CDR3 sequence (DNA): TGTGCCATCAGGGGGACAGGGCACTACGAGCAGTACTTC.

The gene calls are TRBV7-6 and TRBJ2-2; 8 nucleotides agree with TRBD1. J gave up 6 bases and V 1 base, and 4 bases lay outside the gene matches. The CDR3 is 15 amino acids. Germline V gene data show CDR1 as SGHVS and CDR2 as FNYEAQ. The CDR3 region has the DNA TGTGCCAGCAGCTTAGTACAGGGGGTTTCCGGGGAGCTGTTTTTT. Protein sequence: CASSLVQGVSGELFF.

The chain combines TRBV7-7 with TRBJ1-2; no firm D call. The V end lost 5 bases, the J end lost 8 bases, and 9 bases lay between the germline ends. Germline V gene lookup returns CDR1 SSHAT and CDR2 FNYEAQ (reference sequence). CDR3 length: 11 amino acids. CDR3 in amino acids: CASSKEIGYTF. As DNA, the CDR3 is TGTGCCAGCAGCAAGGAGATCGGCTACACCTTC.

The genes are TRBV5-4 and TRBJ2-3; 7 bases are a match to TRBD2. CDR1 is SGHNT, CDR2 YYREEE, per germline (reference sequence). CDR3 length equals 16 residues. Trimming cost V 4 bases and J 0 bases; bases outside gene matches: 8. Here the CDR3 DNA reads TGTGCCAGCAGCACCCGGGCTAGCGGTAGCACAGATACGCAGTATTTT. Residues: CASSTRASGSTDTQYF.

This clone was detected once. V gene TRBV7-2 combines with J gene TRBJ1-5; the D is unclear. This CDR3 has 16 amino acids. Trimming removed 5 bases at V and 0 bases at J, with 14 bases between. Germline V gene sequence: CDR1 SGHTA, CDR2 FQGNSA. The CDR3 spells CASSPRAGHSNQPQHF. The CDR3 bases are TGTGCCAGCAGCCCGAGGGCAGGCCATAGCAATCAGCCCCAGCATTTT. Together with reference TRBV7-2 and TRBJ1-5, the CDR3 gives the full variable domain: GAGVSQSPSNKVTEKGKDVELRCDPISGHTALYWYRQSLGQGLEFLIYFQGNSAPDKSGLPSDRFSAERTGGSVSTLTIQRTQQEDSAVYLCASSPRAGHSNQPQHFGDGTRLSIL.

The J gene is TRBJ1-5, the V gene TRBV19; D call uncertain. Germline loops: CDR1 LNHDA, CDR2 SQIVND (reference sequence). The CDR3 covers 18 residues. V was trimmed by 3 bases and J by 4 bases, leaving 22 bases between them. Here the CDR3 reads CASSMTLGGGRLNQPQHF. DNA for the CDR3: TGTGCCAGTAGTATGACGCTTGGCGGCGGAAGGCTTAATCAGCCCCAGCATTTT.

CDR3 in amino acids: CASRAFVGADTQYF. In DNA, the CDR3 is TGTGCCAGCAGGGCGTTCGTCGGGGCAGATACGCAGTATTTT. The V call is TRBV7-9, the J call TRBJ2-3; possibly TRBD2 for D (5 bases). CDR1 is SEHNR, CDR2 FQNEAQ, per germline (reference sequence). V was clipped by 6 bases and J by 4 bases, with 14 bases between them. The CDR3 has 14 residues.

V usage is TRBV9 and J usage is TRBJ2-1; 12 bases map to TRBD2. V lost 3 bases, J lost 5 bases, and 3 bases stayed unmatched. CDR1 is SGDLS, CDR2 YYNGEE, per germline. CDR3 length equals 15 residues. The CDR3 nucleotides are TGTGCCAGCAGCGCCGGACTAGCGGGGAACAATGAGCAGTTCTTC. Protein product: CASSAGLAGNNEQFF. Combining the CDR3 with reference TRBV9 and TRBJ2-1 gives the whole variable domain DSGVTQTPKHLITATGQRVTLRCSPRSGDLSVYWYQQSLDQGLQFLIQYYNGEERAKGNILERFSAQQFPDLHSELNLSSLELGDSALYFCASSAGLAGNNEQFFGPGTRLTVL.

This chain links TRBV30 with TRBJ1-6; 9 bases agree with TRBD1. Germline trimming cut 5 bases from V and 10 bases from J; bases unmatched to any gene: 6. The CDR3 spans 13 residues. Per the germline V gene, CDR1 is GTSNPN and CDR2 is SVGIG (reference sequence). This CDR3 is CAWLDRGRSPLHF. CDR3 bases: TGTGCCTGGTTGGACAGGGGACGATCACCCCTCCACTTT.

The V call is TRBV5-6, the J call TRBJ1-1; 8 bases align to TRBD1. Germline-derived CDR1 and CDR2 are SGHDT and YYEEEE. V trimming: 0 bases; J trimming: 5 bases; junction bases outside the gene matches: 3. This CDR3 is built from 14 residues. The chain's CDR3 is CASSLDRGRTEAFF. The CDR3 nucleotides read TGTGCCAGCAGCTTGGACAGGGGGAGGACTGAAGCTTTCTTT.

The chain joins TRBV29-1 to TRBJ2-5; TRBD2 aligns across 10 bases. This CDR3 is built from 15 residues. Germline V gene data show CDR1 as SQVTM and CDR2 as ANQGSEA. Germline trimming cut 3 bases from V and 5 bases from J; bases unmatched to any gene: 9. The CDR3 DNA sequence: TGCAGCGTTGAGGTTAGCGGGGGGCGACGGGAGACCCAGTACTTC. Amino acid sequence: CSVEVSGGRRETQYF. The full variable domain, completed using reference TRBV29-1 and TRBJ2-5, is SAVISQKPSRDICQRGTSLTIQCQVDSQVTMMFWYRQQPGQSLTLIATANQGSEATYESGFVIDKFPISRPNLTFSTLTVSNMSPEDSSIYLCSVEVSGGRRETQYFGPGTRLLVL.

This chain's CDR3 is CASSLDLAGGTDTQYF. DNA for the CDR3: TGTGCCAGCAGCTTAGATTTGGCGGGGGGCACAGATACGCAGTATTTT. V is TRBV7-2 and J is TRBJ2-3; TRBD2 aligns across 7 bases. The CDR3 consists of 16 residues. Germline loops: CDR1 SGHTA, CDR2 FQGNSA. Trimming took 1 base from V and 1 from J; bases not matched to a gene: 5. Filled out from reference TRBV7-2 and TRBJ2-3, the complete variable domain reads GAGVSQSPSNKVTEKGKDVELRCDPISGHTALYWYRQSLGQGLEFLIYFQGNSAPDKSGLPSDRFSAERTGGSVSTLTIQRTQQEDSAVYLCASSLDLAGGTDTQYFGPGTRLTVL.

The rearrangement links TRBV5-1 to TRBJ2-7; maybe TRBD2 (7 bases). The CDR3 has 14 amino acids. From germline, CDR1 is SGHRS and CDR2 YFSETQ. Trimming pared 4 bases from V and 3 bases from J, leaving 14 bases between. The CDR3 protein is CASSLEGGHYEQYF. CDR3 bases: TGCGCCAGCAGCCTTGAGGGGGGGCACTACGAGCAGTACTTC.

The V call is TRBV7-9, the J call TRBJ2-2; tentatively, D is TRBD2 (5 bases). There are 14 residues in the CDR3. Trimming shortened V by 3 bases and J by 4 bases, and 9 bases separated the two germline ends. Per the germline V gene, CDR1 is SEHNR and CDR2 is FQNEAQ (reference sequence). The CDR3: CASSFDRGTGELFF. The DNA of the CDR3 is TGTGCCAGCAGCTTTGATCGGGGCACCGGGGAGCTGTTTTTT.